These 13 T cell receptor beta chains were all obtained from the same sample, sequenced in a study of early T cells in non-severe SARS-CoV-2 infection (dated by TCRdb to about 2021). Library preparation used 5' RACE. Instrument on record: NextSeq 500. In-frame beta chains were kept once TCRdb had trimmed the public reads at Q25 with fastp and called clones with MiXCR. A single entry per CDR3 protein holds the most common genes and DNA from its merged rows. Recorded for this sample are under 90,000 distinct CDR3 sequences; around 15% of them occurred a single time. The ten most abundant clones make up 5% to 7% of the sample. Specimen: whole blood. Every receptor here comes from an adult who was a healthcare worker with PCR-confirmed SARS-CoV-2 infection or an uninfected control (not recorded which).

This clonotype was seen ten or more times. This chain connects TRBV20-1 to TRBJ1-1; D not resolved. CDR1 is DFQATT and CDR2 is SNEGSKA in the germline V gene (reference sequence). The CDR3 length is 15 residues. Trimming pared 4 bases from V and 2 bases from J, leaving 17 bases between. CDR3 DNA: TGCAGTGCTACCACCTACGGCGTGGTTAACACTGAAGCTTTCTTT. The encoded protein is CSATTYGVVNTEAFF.

This clonotype appeared a few times. J is TRBJ1-2 and V is TRBV5-1; D possibly corresponds to TRBD1 (5 bases). The CDR3 consists of 14 residues. V lost 4 bases and J 10 bases, leaving 20 bases between the germline ends. Germline V gene lookup returns CDR1 SGHRS and CDR2 YFSETQ. The CDR3 DNA reads as TGCGCCAGCAGCCCCAGGGACGGCGCTCAGTCCTACACCTTC. Its protein is CASSPRDGAQSYTF.

There are a few counts of this clonotype. The rearrangement uses TRBV20-1 and TRBJ1-1; no clear D gene. Germline-derived CDR1 and CDR2 are DFQATT and SNEGSKA (reference sequence). The CDR3 has 11 residues. The V and J ends lost 6 bases and 8 bases respectively, with 13 bases between them. CDR3 loop: CSASQQIEAFF. The CDR3 DNA reads as TGCAGTGCCTCACAACAGATCGAAGCTTTCTTT.

The V gene is TRBV20-1, the J gene TRBJ1-1; D unresolved. The CDR3 is 9 amino acids. Germline V CDR1 and CDR2: DFQATT, SNEGSKA (reference sequence). Trimming took 8 bases from V and 7 from J, leaving 8 bases between them. The CDR3 spells CSSRGEAFF. DNA of the CDR3: TGCAGTTCCCGTGGTGAAGCTTTCTTT.

This clonotype was counted between two and nine times. The chain couples TRBV24-1 to TRBJ2-3, with no clear D. This CDR3 has 13 residues. Trimming removed 2 bases from V and 2 bases from J, with 4 bases in between. The germline CDR1 and CDR2 sequences are KGHDR and SFDVKD. This CDR3 reads CATSDSYTDTQYF. CDR3 DNA sequence: TGTGCCACCAGTGATTCATACACAGATACGCAGTATTTT.

The table lists this clonotype with a few counts. The chain couples TRBV20-1 to TRBJ2-7; the D gene could be TRBD1 or TRBD2 (5 bases each). Germline-derived CDR1 and CDR2 are DFQATT and SNEGSKA (reference sequence). The CDR3 runs to 13 residues. Between the trimmed V and J ends, which lost 0 bases and 2 bases, there was a span of 8 bases. CDR3 nucleotides: TGCAGTGCTAGAGATTTGGGGGCCTACGAGCAGTACTTC. Amino acids: CSARDLGAYEQYF.

There are a few counts of this clonotype. The chain has TRBV2 and TRBJ1-1; D gene uncertain. The CDR3 has 15 amino acids. Trimming pared 6 bases from V and 0 bases from J, leaving 14 bases between. From germline, CDR1 is SNHLY and CDR2 FYNNEI. This CDR3 reads CASSALGSLNTEAFF. The CDR3 DNA is TGTGCCAGCAGCGCGCTAGGCAGTTTGAACACTGAAGCTTTCTTT.

This clonotype showed up many times. The V call is TRBV12-3 or TRBV12-4, the J call TRBJ2-5; D unclear. This CDR3 is built from 11 residues. V was shortened by 9 bases and J by 2 bases, with 7 bases between the two germline ends. The CDR3 DNA reads as TGTGCCAGTTCCGGGCAAGAGACCCAGTACTTC. Its translation: CASSGQETQYF.

The V and J genes are TRBV28 and TRBJ2-7; 11 bases agree with TRBD2. CDR1 is MDHEN, CDR2 SYDVKM, per germline. Trimming at V came to 6 bases and at J to 3 bases, leaving 4 bases not matched to a gene. This CDR3 has 14 amino acids. CDR3 sequence reads: CASSPSGGFYEQYF. The CDR3 DNA reads TGTGCCAGCAGCCCTAGCGGGGGGTTCTACGAGCAGTACTTC.

The gene calls are TRBV4-1 and TRBJ2-3; 9 positions agree with TRBD1. CDR1 MGHRA and CDR2 YSYEKL come from the germline V gene. There are 19 residues in the CDR3. The V and J ends lost 1 base and 2 bases, in that order; junction bases with no gene match: 13. This CDR3 is CASSQVGLNRGRDTDTQYF. CDR3 in DNA: TGCGCCAGCAGCCAAGTAGGCCTCAACAGGGGGCGAGACACAGATACGCAGTATTTT.

There are a few counts of this clonotype. This chain uses TRBV11-3 with TRBJ1-1; perhaps TRBD1 as D (6 bases). CDR3 length equals 15 residues. The germline V gene encodes CDR1 SGHNT and CDR2 YENEEA. The V end was cut by 0 bases, the J end by 5 bases, with 13 bases between. CDR3 loop: CASSLDGGASTEAFF. DNA of the CDR3: TGTGCCAGCAGCTTAGATGGGGGCGCGAGTACTGAAGCTTTCTTT.

This clonotype was observed a few times. The rearrangement joins TRBV7-3 to TRBJ1-1; D is perhaps TRBD1 (6 bases). The CDR3 spans 15 residues. V lost 5 bases, J lost 1 base, and 14 bases lay in between. Germline-derived CDR1 and CDR2 are SGHTA and FQGTGA. In DNA form, the CDR3 reads TGTGCCAGCAGCCTACGGACAGTAGCGAACACTGAAGCTTTCTTT. Encoded protein: CASSLRTVANTEAFF. The entire variable domain, with the rest obtained from reference TRBV7-3 and TRBJ1-1, is as follows: GAGVSQTPSNKVTEKGKYVELRCDPISGHTALYWYRQSLGQGPEFLIYFQGTGAADDSGLPNDRFFAVRPEGSVSTLKIQRTERGDSAVYLCASSLRTVANTEAFFGQGTRLTVV.

V and J are TRBV3-1 and TRBJ1-5; D unresolved. From germline, CDR1 is LGHDT and CDR2 YNNKEL (reference sequence). The CDR3 spans 15 residues. V was shortened by 2 bases and J by 3 bases, with 11 bases between the two germline ends. DNA for the CDR3: TGTGCCAGCAGCCAATCGGGTCTCCTCAATCAGCCCCAGCATTTT. It codes for CASSQSGLLNQPQHF.